The entry below gives a single TCR beta chain sequence along with its context. The authors' processing: Estimates of nucleated cell counts were drawn from the amplification of reference gene primers. Assay used: immunoSEQ multiplex PCR; TCRdb lists only in-frame clones, some missing. V, J and clone size derive from that table, while D and trimming were established from the DNA sequence. This table has under 30,000 clones, roughly nine tenths appearing once. This specimen comes from a study of blood T cell repertoires in COVID-19. Study as a whole: Whether acute or convalescent, the COVID-19 samples came from the United States, Italy and Spain. T cells, B-cell-depleted T cells, or PBMCs provided the cDNA or gDNA that served as material.

The CDR3 runs 13 residues. J was trimmed by 3 bases and V by 6 bases; bases with no gene match: 4. Germline assignment: CDR1 SNHLY and CDR2 FYNNEI. This receptor was taken from a human donor in a cohort sampled during active COVID-19. Sequenced sample: peripheral blood. The chain employs TRBV2 and TRBJ1-1; 7 bases map to TRBD1. CDR3 sequence: CASSRDRHTEAFF. The DNA of the CDR3 is TGTGCCAGCAGCCGGGACAGACACACTGAAGCTTTCTTT. Variable domain in full (rest from reference TRBV2 and TRBJ1-1): EPEVTQTPSHQVTQMGQEVILRCVPISNHLYFYWYRQILGQKVEFLVSFYNNEISEKSEIFDDQFSVERPDGSNFTLKIRSTKLEDSAMYFCASSRDRHTEAFFGQGTRLTVV.